This TCR beta chain was retrieved from a study of T cell responses to AZD1222 COVID-19 vaccine. The study, taken as a whole, reports: The reported proportion of spike-specific TCRs targeting unmutated variant regions was nearly half. When two AZD1222 doses had been given, Spike-specific TCR breadth and depth rose. There were vaccine-associated CD4 TCRs across spike, dominant at 160-218 and 743-854. Among the donors, most were white British and more were female, and clonal diversity was possibly underestimated.

This table comes from immunoSEQ multiplex PCR, and its TCRdb copy is limited to in-frame clones, with some not included. The sample comprises 95,000 to 130,000 clones, around 90% of which are singletons, and over 8.5% rests with the top ten. The ends were cut back, 3 bases at V and 0 bases at J, with 15 bases in the middle. CDR3 length: 15 residues. Germline CDR1 and CDR2: DFQATT and SNEGSKA (reference sequence). For this clone: Its antigen is not known.

The chain carries TRBV20-1 and TRBJ2-7, with D possibly TRBD2 on 6 matching bases. The specimen comprised peripheral blood, sampled on day 0 of AZD1222 vaccination. The TCR originated in an adult in good health. The CDR3 is CSASGKRASSYEQYF. In nucleotides, the CDR3 is TGCAGTGCTAGTGGCAAGCGGGCGAGCTCCTACGAGCAGTACTTC.